One and the same sample provided the 27 T cell receptor beta chains below, sequenced in a study of T-cell memory formation after mild COVID-19. Each CDR3 protein is one row after TCRdb ran MiXCR on the 5' RACE reads. The table shows about 120,000 distinct CDR3 sequences, with 22% occurring only once. Sequenced material: PBMCs or a T cell subset sorted from them (not recorded which). Receptor source: a man aged 18 to 30 who had mild COVID-19 (a few samples of this study predate the infection). Cell type and time point are not known.

V and J are TRBV7-2 and TRBJ2-1; 9 bases match TRBD1. Germline CDR1 and CDR2: SGHTA and FQGNSA. The length of the CDR3 is 15 residues. V lost 5 bases and J lost 6; bases outside the gene matches: 8. The CDR3 loop reads CASSPGTGRSNEQFF. The CDR3 DNA is TGTGCCAGCAGCCCCGGGACAGGGCGGTCCAATGAGCAGTTCTTC.

This clonotype has just a few counts. The chain joins TRBV7-3 to TRBJ2-7; TRBD1 aligns across 7 bases. The CDR3 extends over 15 amino acids. Germline CDR1 reads SGHTA; CDR2 reads FQGTGA. Trimming took 5 bases from V and 1 from J; bases not matched to a gene: 8. For the CDR3, the DNA is TGTGCCAGCAGCGTCTCCGGGACAGAGTCCTACGAGCAGTACTTC. It translates to CASSVSGTESYEQYF.

V usage is TRBV5-1 and J usage is TRBJ1-2; the match to TRBD1 covers 8 bases. CDR3 length equals 15 residues. Unmatched junction bases numbered 10, after V lost 1 base and J lost 8 bases. Germline V gene sequence: CDR1 SGHRS, CDR2 YFSETQ. The CDR3 DNA sequence: TGCGCCAGCAGCTTGCTCCCCCGGACAGGGTACGGCTACACCTTC. Its translation: CASSLLPRTGYGYTF.

There are a few counts of this clonotype. This chain links TRBV6-5 with TRBJ2-7; D remains ambiguous. Germline V gene sequence: CDR1 MNHEY, CDR2 SVGAGI. The CDR3 has 14 amino acids. Trimming stripped 2 bases from V and 0 bases from J, with 8 bases between. CDR3 sequence (DNA): TGTGCCAGCAGTTACGCCTTTCCCTCCTACGAGCAGTACTTC. Amino acid sequence: CASSYAFPSYEQYF.

This clonotype was detected only a few times. This chain uses TRBV6-2 or TRBV6-3 with TRBJ2-1; no firm D call. This CDR3 contains 11 residues. V gave up 8 bases and J gave up 8 bases, with 10 bases separating them. Germline assignment: CDR1 MNHEY and CDR2 SVGEGT. DNA of the CDR3: TGTGCCAGCGGTGGCTATTATGAGCAGTTCTTC. Its protein is CASGGYYEQFF.

The rearrangement joins TRBV15 to TRBJ1-6, with D unresolved. Germline V CDR1 and CDR2: LNHNV, YYDKDF (reference sequence). V gave up 5 bases and J gave up 0 bases, with 14 bases separating them. The CDR3 extends over 17 amino acids. CDR3 in DNA: TGTGCCACCAGCCCTTTGTGGGGTAACTCCTATAATTCACCCCTCCACTTT. This encodes CATSPLWGNSYNSPLHF.

This chain uses TRBV12-3 or TRBV12-4 with TRBJ2-1, with TRBD2 matching 12 bases. V trimming: 6 bases; J trimming: 4 bases; junction bases outside the gene matches: 4. The length of the CDR3 is 15 residues. The chain's CDR3 is CASSRGLAGYNEQFF. The CDR3 region has the DNA TGTGCCAGCAGCCGCGGACTAGCGGGGTACAATGAGCAGTTCTTC.

This clonotype occurred a few times. The chain uses TRBV6-5 and TRBJ2-1; no firm D call. Trimming cost V 8 bases and J 3 bases, with 8 bases left between them. The germline V gene encodes CDR1 MNHEY and CDR2 SVGAGI. The CDR3 has 12 amino acids. CDR3 protein: CASAKFYNEQFF. The CDR3 nucleotides read TGTGCCAGCGCAAAGTTCTACAATGAGCAGTTCTTC.

In its sample, this clonotype was seen many times. J is TRBJ2-2 and V is TRBV12-3 or TRBV12-4, with 7 nucleotides matching TRBD2. J lost 4 bases, V lost 5 bases, and 10 bases had no gene match. The CDR3 runs 16 residues. CDR3 in amino acids: CASSPPGRGRTGELFF. CDR3 DNA sequence: TGTGCCAGCAGTCCCCCGGGGAGGGGCCGCACCGGGGAGCTGTTTTTT.

This clonotype came up a few times. The rearrangement uses TRBV12-5 and TRBJ2-7; 10 positions match TRBD1. After removal of 5 bases from V and 6 bases from J, the junction contained 7 bases not matched to a gene. The CDR3 length is 14 residues. Germline CDR1 is LGHNT and CDR2 is FRNRAP. The CDR3 sequence is CASGPGTGVVEQYF. The DNA of the CDR3 is TGTGCTAGTGGTCCCGGGACAGGGGTTGTCGAGCAGTACTTC.

The gene calls are TRBV24-1 and TRBJ2-7; TRBD1 agrees at 7 bases. CDR1 and CDR2 from the germline V gene are KGHDR and SFDVKD. V lost 2 bases and J lost 4; bases outside the gene matches: 1. CDR3 length: 13 amino acids. The CDR3 DNA follows: TGTGCCACCAGTGATTCAGGGGGATACGAGCAGTACGTC. Protein: CATSDSGGYEQYV.

This clonotype occurred a few times. The chain recombines TRBV6-5 with TRBJ1-1; 8 positions agree with TRBD1. Germline V gene lookup returns CDR1 MNHEY and CDR2 SVGAGI. With 5 bases clipped from V and 1 base from J, the junction kept 3 bases outside the gene matches. The CDR3 runs to 14 residues. The CDR3 bases are TGTGCCAGCAGTCGTGGACAGGGGAACACTGAAGCTTTCTTT. This encodes CASSRGQGNTEAFF.

The chain carries TRBV2 and TRBJ1-3, with D possibly matching TRBD1 (5 bases). CDR3 length: 14 amino acids. With 1 base removed from V and 3 bases from J, the gap between germline ends came to 7 bases. Per the germline V gene, CDR1 is SNHLY and CDR2 is FYNNEI. CDR3 sequence: CASSEGRDGNTIYF. DNA of the CDR3: TGTGCCAGCAGTGAAGGCAGGGATGGAAACACCATATATTTT. Based on the CDR3 plus reference TRBV2 and TRBJ1-3, the full variable domain is EPEVTQTPSHQVTQMGQEVILRCVPISNHLYFYWYRQILGQKVEFLVSFYNNEISEKSEIFDDQFSVERPDGSNFTLKIRSTKLEDSAMYFCASSEGRDGNTIYFGEGSWLTVV.

This clonotype occurred a few times. The rearrangement joins TRBV7-9 to TRBJ2-1, with 10 bases identical to TRBD1. There are 17 residues in the CDR3. Germline values: CDR1 SEHNR, CDR2 FQNEAQ (reference sequence). Losses at the gene ends were 0 bases for V and 8 bases for J; bases not matched to a gene: 10. The chain's CDR3 is CASSLAGGQGVLDEQFF. The DNA of the CDR3 is TGTGCCAGCAGCTTAGCGGGCGGACAGGGGGTCTTGGATGAGCAGTTCTTC.

This chain joins TRBV4-3 and TRBJ2-2, with a possible D match to TRBD2 (7 bases). This CDR3 has 14 amino acids. V lost 3 bases to trimming and J lost 7 bases, with 12 bases between them. CDR1 is LGHNA and CDR2 is YSLEER in the germline V gene. The chain's CDR3 is CASSQGGQVGELFF. The CDR3 DNA sequence: TGCGCCAGCAGCCAGGGGGGGCAGGTCGGGGAGCTGTTTTTT.

The chain recombines TRBV20-1 with TRBJ1-2; maybe TRBD1 (6 bases). CDR1 and CDR2 from the germline V gene are DFQATT and SNEGSKA (reference sequence). This CDR3 has 14 amino acids. V dropped 0 bases and J dropped 3 bases, with 11 bases sitting between them. As DNA, the CDR3 is TGCAGTGCTAGAGATCCAGGGGTTGACTATGGCTACACCTTC. Its protein product is CSARDPGVDYGYTF.

This chain links TRBV20-1 with TRBJ1-5; 7 bases align to TRBD1. The CDR3 has 15 amino acids. Germline V gene lookup returns CDR1 DFQATT and CDR2 SNEGSKA (reference sequence). The V and J ends lost 0 bases and 3 bases, in that order; junction bases with no gene match: 5. The CDR3 sequence is CSARDDRENNQPQHF. The CDR3 DNA sequence: TGCAGTGCTAGAGATGACAGGGAGAACAATCAGCCCCAGCATTTT.

The table lists this clonotype with a few counts. This rearrangement joins TRBV7-9 to TRBJ1-1, with D uncertain. This CDR3 has 12 amino acids. Germline assignment: CDR1 SEHNR and CDR2 FQNEAQ (reference sequence). V was shortened by 3 bases and J by 4 bases, with 6 bases between the two germline ends. The CDR3, as DNA: TGTGCCAGCAGCTTTCCTGGCACTGAAGCTTTCTTT. Its protein is CASSFPGTEAFF.

The rearrangement links TRBV20-1 to TRBJ1-1, with D possibly matching TRBD1 (6 bases). This CDR3 has 14 amino acids. The germline CDR1 and CDR2 sequences are DFQATT and SNEGSKA (reference sequence). V lost 1 base to trimming and J lost 1 base, with 10 bases between them. CDR3 DNA sequence: TGCAGTGCTAGAGTCGGCAGGGGGAACACTGAAGCTTTCTTT. This sequence encodes CSARVGRGNTEAFF.

V gene TRBV7-8 combines with J gene TRBJ1-6, with D possibly being TRBD1 (5 bases). CDR3 length equals 15 residues. The V end lost 1 base, the J end lost 10 bases, and 14 bases lay between the germline ends. Per germline, CDR1 SGHVS and CDR2 FQNEAQ. This chain's CDR3 is CASSLVRQGRSPLHF. The CDR3 DNA reads TGTGCCAGCAGCTTAGTCCGGCAGGGACGGTCACCCCTCCACTTT.

This chain links TRBV6-2 or TRBV6-3 with TRBJ1-4; possibly TRBD1 for D (5 bases). V was pared by 5 bases and J by 6 bases, with 19 bases between. Germline V gene lookup returns CDR1 MNHEY and CDR2 SVGEGT. The CDR3 covers 16 residues. The CDR3 coding sequence is TGTGCCAGCAGTCCTAGGTCGGGGCGGACGTATGAAAAACTGTTTTTT. Its translation is CASSPRSGRTYEKLFF.

This clonotype was counted between two and nine times. The gene calls are TRBV20-1 and TRBJ2-1; 7 positions match TRBD1. After removal of 6 bases from V and 6 bases from J, the junction contained 11 bases not matched to a gene. The germline CDR1 and CDR2 sequences are DFQATT and SNEGSKA (reference sequence). This CDR3 has 14 amino acids. The CDR3 nucleotides are TGCAGTGCCAGTAAGACAGGGCGCATCAATGAGCAGTTCTTC. Protein product: CSASKTGRINEQFF.

This clonotype was counted between two and nine times. J is TRBJ2-3 and V is TRBV30; the D gene is possibly TRBD1 (7 bases). Trimming left V 5 bases short and J 0 bases short, with 15 bases between. Germline V CDR1 and CDR2: GTSNPN, SVGIG (reference sequence). The CDR3 totals 15 residues. The CDR3 DNA follows: TGTGCCTGGGTGCAGGGGGGAATTAGCACAGATACGCAGTATTTT. Translating it yields CAWVQGGISTDTQYF.

This clonotype was seen a few times. The V gene is TRBV6-5, the J gene TRBJ2-5; D unresolved. The germline V and J ends were trimmed by 0 bases and 5 bases, with 7 bases remaining between them. The CDR3 loop spans 13 amino acids. Per the germline V gene, CDR1 is MNHEY and CDR2 is SVGAGI. The CDR3 protein is CASSYSRVETQYF. The CDR3 bases are TGTGCCAGCAGTTACTCCCGGGTGGAGACCCAGTACTTC.

J is TRBJ1-2 and V is TRBV6-2 or TRBV6-3; D not certain. There are 14 residues in the CDR3. V was shortened by 2 bases and J by 4 bases, with 11 bases between the two germline ends. Germline V gene sequence: CDR1 MNHEY, CDR2 SVGEGT. The CDR3 DNA is TGTGCCAGCAGTTACCAGACGTTTTCCTATGGCTACACCTTC. Translated: CASSYQTFSYGYTF.

This clonotype appeared a single time. The chain has TRBV29-1 and TRBJ1-1; no firm D call. This CDR3 has 10 residues. The V gene lost 7 bases and the J gene lost 6 bases, with 9 bases spanning the gap. Germline CDR1 is SQVTM and CDR2 is ANQGSEA. Here the CDR3 reads CSAGSPEAFF. The DNA for the CDR3 is TGCAGCGCCGGGAGCCCTGAAGCTTTCTTT.

The chain recombines TRBV5-4 with TRBJ2-7; weak D call: TRBD1 (6 bases). V was pared by 2 bases and J by 5 bases, with 14 bases between. Germline values: CDR1 SGHNT, CDR2 YYREEE (reference sequence). CDR3 length: 14 amino acids. The CDR3 DNA reads TGTGCCAGCAGCTTCGGTCCAGGGGTGAACGAGCAGTACTTC. Amino acid sequence: CASSFGPGVNEQYF.